This T cell receptor (beta chain) was recorded in a study of blood T cell repertoires in COVID-19. This CDR3 has 15 residues. V shed 7 bases and J 5 bases; nucleotides not matched to a gene: 12. Per germline, CDR1 LNHDA and CDR2 SQIVND (reference sequence). Assay: immunoSEQ multiplex PCR; the TCRdb copy retains only in-frame clones and omits some. The table includes more than 300,000 clones, 92% detected once. Participants were placed into cohorts based on the clinical history they reported. Cohort 3 donors were reported recovered after two negative PCRs, clearance, or symptom resolution. Input material: PBMCs or T cells enriched from blood (not recorded which). The V call is TRBV19, the J call TRBJ2-5; 8 nucleotides line up with TRBD2. The sequence came from a woman between 25 and 40 years old who had recovered from COVID-19. As DNA, the CDR3 is TGTGCCAGTAAACAGACTAGCGCGGGGTGGGAGACCCAGTACTTC. Translating it yields CASKQTSAGWETQYF.